This entry lists 21 T cell receptor beta chains sequenced from one sample in a study of T cells in Graves' hyperthyroidism and ophthalmopathy. Amplification yielded TCR beta CDR3 regions, with RNA transcripts as the source. HTBI primers were used for first-round RT-PCR of the TCR CDR3. TCRdb analysed the multiplex PCR reads with MiXCR anew, one entry per CDR3 protein. In the table there are about 250,000 distinct CDR3 sequences, approximately 23% of which are singletons. The material sequenced was blood. The receptor set was obtained from a middle-aged woman with Graves' ophthalmopathy.

This clonotype was observed a few times. V is TRBV3-1 and J is TRBJ2-7, with 10 bases that match TRBD2. CDR3 length: 15 residues. V lost 0 bases and J lost 5; bases outside the gene matches: 4. Germline V lookup: CDR1 LGHDT, CDR2 YNNKEL (reference sequence). Here the CDR3 DNA reads TGTGCCAGCAGCCAAGACCGGCTAGCGGGAGACGAGCAGTACTTC. It is translated as CASSQDRLAGDEQYF.

The rearrangement uses TRBV29-1 and TRBJ1-2; the D gene is possibly TRBD1 (5 bases). Germline CDR1 SQVTM, CDR2 ANQGSEA. V was pared by 4 bases and J by 6 bases, with 15 bases between. The CDR3 is made up of 13 amino acids. CDR3 DNA sequence: TGCAGCGTTGGGCCCAGGGCCACCCATGGCTACACCTTC. It is translated as CSVGPRATHGYTF.

This clonotype was detected only a few times. V gene TRBV12-5 combines with J gene TRBJ2-5; TRBD1 or TRBD2 may be the D gene (5 bases each). The CDR3 spans 15 residues. The germline V gene has CDR1 LGHNT and CDR2 FRNRAP. V lost 2 bases to trimming and J lost 3 bases, with 13 bases between them. Written as DNA, the CDR3 is TGTGCTAGTGGTTTGAGGGACGGTATCGAAGAGACCCAGTACTTC. Amino acid sequence: CASGLRDGIEETQYF.

The CDR3 coding sequence is TGTGCCAGCAGTCCAGGGGGCAGCTACACCTTC. Its translation: CASSPGGSYTF. The gene calls are TRBV2 and TRBJ1-2; 8 bases line up with TRBD1. The ends lost 5 bases at V and 9 bases at J; junction bases unmatched: 2. CDR1 and CDR2 from the germline V gene are SNHLY and FYNNEI. The CDR3 is 11 amino acids.

Worth noting for this clonotype: An end of the junction differs from the germline gene, which may be a read error. The chain recombines TRBV28 with TRBJ1-5; D is unresolved. Germline CDR1 is MDHEN and CDR2 is SYDVKM. The CDR3 runs 15 residues. In nucleotides, the CDR3 is TGTGCCAGTTTACTCGATAAGGGAGGAGGTCAGCCCCAGCCTTTT. Its translation is CASLLDKGGGQPQPF. The variable domain in full, with the rest retrieved from reference TRBV28 and TRBJ1-5, is DVKVTQSSRYLVKRTGEKVFLECVQDMDHENMFWYRQDPGLGLRLIYFSYDVKMKEKGDIPEGYSVSREKKERFSLILESASTNQTSMYLCASLLDKGGGQPQPFGDGTRLSIL.

This clonotype occurred many times. The chain links TRBV20-1 to TRBJ2-5, with D perhaps TRBD1 or TRBD2 (5 bases each). The CDR3 is 15 residues long. Germline V gene lookup returns CDR1 DFQATT and CDR2 SNEGSKA (reference sequence). V was pared by 5 bases and J by 2 bases, with 18 bases between. The DNA of the CDR3 is TGCAGTGCTCCCCGGGGCGGAGGAGGTCAAGAGACCCAGTACTTC. Its translation: CSAPRGGGGQETQYF.

This sequence joins TRBV6-5 and TRBJ2-5, with 13 bases that match TRBD2. The germline V gene has CDR1 MNHEY and CDR2 SVGAGI. V dropped 4 bases and J dropped 3; count of bases not matched to a gene: 5. The CDR3 spans 16 residues. The CDR3 DNA follows: TGTGCCAGCAGTTCATCTGGACTAGCGGGAGAAGAGACCCAGTACTTC. Its translation: CASSSSGLAGEETQYF.

At least ten counts were recorded for this clonotype. The chain has TRBV20-1 and TRBJ1-2; D gene uncertain. The CDR3 runs to 13 residues. The germline V gene encodes CDR1 DFQATT and CDR2 SNEGSKA (reference sequence). Trimming removed 6 bases from V and 0 bases from J, with 11 bases in between. As DNA, the CDR3 is TGCAGTGCCCTAGTGGGAGCTAACTATGGCTACACCTTC. Amino acid sequence: CSALVGANYGYTF.

The count of this clonotype is one. This chain links TRBV19 with TRBJ2-5; 10 nucleotides agree with TRBD2. The CDR3 is 15 residues long. The trim removed 5 bases at V and 5 bases at J, leaving 8 bases unmatched. The V gene's germline CDR1 is LNHDA and CDR2 SQIVND (reference sequence). Written as DNA, the CDR3 is TGTGCCAGTAGTTTTTTAGCGGGAGGATACGAGACCCAGTACTTC. It translates to CASSFLAGGYETQYF.

This clonotype has just a few counts. The CDR3 loop is CASSGLREIAETQYF. The CDR3 DNA reads TGTGCCAGCAGCGGATTACGGGAGATAGCAGAGACCCAGTACTTC. The chain couples TRBV12-3 or TRBV12-4 to TRBJ2-5; TRBD2 might be the D (6 bases). With 6 bases removed from V and 4 bases from J, the gap between germline ends came to 18 bases. The length of the CDR3 is 15 residues.

This clonotype was recorded many times. The gene calls are TRBV27 and TRBJ2-7; 9 bases match TRBD2. CDR1 is MNHEY, CDR2 SMNVEV, per germline (reference sequence). The length of the CDR3 is 16 residues. V gave up 0 bases and J gave up 5 bases; unmatched junction bases: 8. The CDR3 reads CASSLSSSGIAHEQYF. The CDR3 DNA reads as TGTGCCAGCAGTTTATCGTCTAGCGGGATCGCCCACGAGCAGTACTTC.

This clonotype has ten or more counts. The chain uses TRBV28 and TRBJ1-1; tentative D call: TRBD1 (6 bases). V dropped 5 bases and J dropped 1 base, with 11 bases sitting between them. The V gene's germline CDR1 is MDHEN and CDR2 SYDVKM. The CDR3 spans 14 residues. Here the CDR3 DNA reads TGTGCCAGCAGTCTCAGGGGTTGGAACACTGAAGCTTTCTTT. It specifies CASSLRGWNTEAFF.

This clonotype was detected many times. The rearrangement links TRBV29-1 to TRBJ2-7, with 10 bases aligning to TRBD2. This CDR3 is 13 amino acids long. Germline V gene sequence: CDR1 SQVTM, CDR2 ANQGSEA. Germline trimming cut 6 bases from V and 5 bases from J; bases unmatched to any gene: 7. This CDR3 reads CSVTGTSVDEQYF. Written as DNA, the CDR3 is TGCAGCGTGACCGGGACTAGCGTCGACGAGCAGTACTTC.

The sample holds many counts of this clonotype. The gene calls are TRBV7-8 and TRBJ1-6, with TRBD1 identical over 11 bases. V shed 5 bases, J shed 6 bases, and the junction held 6 bases outside the gene matches. The CDR3 has 16 residues. Germline-derived CDR1 and CDR2 are SGHVS and FQNEAQ. The DNA of the CDR3 is TGTGCCAGCAGCCTGGACAGGGGGCAATTTAATTCACCCCTCCACTTT. It codes for CASSLDRGQFNSPLHF.

This clonotype was counted ten times or more. The V gene is TRBV5-1, the J gene TRBJ2-5; D remains ambiguous. CDR1 and CDR2 from the germline V gene are SGHRS and YFSETQ. V lost 1 base, J lost 5 bases, and 15 bases lay in between. CDR3 length equals 15 residues. In DNA form, the CDR3 reads TGCGCCAGCAGCTTGACCCCCCACGGGCAGGAGACCCAGTACTTC. Residues: CASSLTPHGQETQYF.

This sequence joins TRBV20-1 and TRBJ1-1; 7 bases align to TRBD1. This CDR3 has 15 residues. CDR1 and CDR2 from the germline V gene are DFQATT and SNEGSKA (reference sequence). Germline trimming cut 0 bases from V and 2 bases from J; bases unmatched to any gene: 6. Here the CDR3 DNA reads TGCAGTGCTAGAGAGACGGGACAGAAAAACACTGAAGCTTTCTTT. Encoded protein: CSARETGQKNTEAFF.

The chain links TRBV18 to TRBJ2-6; the match to TRBD1 covers 8 bases. Unmatched junction bases numbered 10, after V lost 2 bases and J lost 4 bases. Germline CDR1 and CDR2: KGHSH and LQKENI. The CDR3 is 18 residues long. CDR3 in amino acids: CASSPLGQGAPGANVLTF. In DNA form, the CDR3 reads TGTGCCAGCTCACCATTGGGCCAGGGGGCGCCCGGGGCCAACGTCCTGACTTTC.

This clonotype occurred many times. V gene TRBV5-1 combines with J gene TRBJ2-2, with 10 positions matching TRBD2. Trimming removed 4 bases from V and 4 bases from J; junction bases left unmatched: 7. CDR3 length equals 16 residues. Germline CDR1 is SGHRS and CDR2 is YFSETQ. The CDR3 DNA reads as TGCGCCAGCAGCACAGCGGGAGGGTCGGTCACCGGGGAGCTGTTTTTT. It encodes CASSTAGGSVTGELFF.

Only a few counts were recorded for this clonotype. With a much larger clone just one base away, this may be a read error. The chain has TRBV28 and TRBJ2-7, with D possibly being TRBD1 (6 bases). CDR1 is MDHEN, CDR2 SYDVKM, per germline. This CDR3 has 15 residues. The CDR3 nucleotides read TGTGCCAGCAGTCCCCATTCAGGGGTCTCCTACGGGCAGTACTTC. This sequence encodes CASSPHSGVSYGQYF.

V and J are TRBV12-3 or TRBV12-4 and TRBJ2-5, with D hard to call. With 2 bases removed from V and 5 bases from J, the gap between germline ends came to 12 bases. This CDR3 spans 14 amino acids. The CDR3 region has the DNA TGTGCCAGCAGTTTACCCCTCGTGCGGGAGACCCAGTACTTC. Protein product: CASSLPLVRETQYF.

This clonotype was counted many times. V usage is TRBV27 and J usage is TRBJ2-5; 7 bases map to TRBD2. CDR3 length: 16 residues. Trimming cost V 5 bases and J 3 bases; bases outside gene matches: 12. Germline-derived CDR1 and CDR2 are MNHEY and SMNVEV (reference sequence). CDR3 sequence: CASSLGVREGKETQYF. CDR3 nucleotide sequence: TGTGCCAGCAGTCTGGGGGTGAGGGAGGGGAAAGAGACCCAGTACTTC.